The text below deals with one TCR beta chain. This CDR3 contains 13 residues. Trimming left V 4 bases short and J 0 bases short, with 4 bases between. Germline V gene lookup returns CDR1 SNHLY and CDR2 FYNNEI. The data derive from a study of control samples from healthy donors and cancer patients. The protocol was immunoSEQ multiplex PCR, while the TCRdb copy is restricted to in-frame clones and leaves out a portion. This table has 70,000 to 80,000 clones, roughly 84% appearing once. The TCR was taken from a woman aged 50 to 60 in good health. V usage is TRBV2 and J usage is TRBJ1-5; D unclear. The sequencing input was blood. Here the CDR3 reads CASSVDSNQPQHF. The CDR3 DNA reads TGTGCCAGCAGTGTGGATAGCAATCAGCCCCAGCATTTT.